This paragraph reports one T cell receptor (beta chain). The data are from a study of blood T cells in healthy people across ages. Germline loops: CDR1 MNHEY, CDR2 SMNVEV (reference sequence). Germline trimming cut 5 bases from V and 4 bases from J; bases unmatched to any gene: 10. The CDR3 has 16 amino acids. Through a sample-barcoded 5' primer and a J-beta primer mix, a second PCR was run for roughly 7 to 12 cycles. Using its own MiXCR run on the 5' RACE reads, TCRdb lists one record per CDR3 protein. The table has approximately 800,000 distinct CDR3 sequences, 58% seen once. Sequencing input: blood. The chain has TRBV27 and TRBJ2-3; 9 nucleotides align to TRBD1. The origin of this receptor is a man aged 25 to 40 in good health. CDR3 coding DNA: TGTGCCAGCAGTCCAGACAGGGGGGGACAATCAGATACGCAGTATTTT. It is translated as CASSPDRGGQSDTQYF.